The sample holds a few counts of the clone carrying this T cell receptor beta chain. The sample comes from a study of T-cell reconstitution after alpha-beta-depleted transplantation in children. For TCRbeta, the library was prepared with unique molecular identifiers. One entry per CDR3 protein results from TCRdb running MiXCR on the PCR reads. The table records some 490,000 distinct CDR3 sequences, approximately 12% of them present only once. The germline V gene has CDR1 SEHNR and CDR2 FQNEAQ (reference sequence). CDR3 length: 16 amino acids. V shed 8 bases and J shed 5 bases, with 22 bases lying between them.

This TCR came from a human donor who donated a stem cell graft to a child with combined immunodeficiency. The material sequenced was PBMCs from the stem cell graft donor, taken from the stem cell graft. The chain is built from TRBV7-9 and TRBJ2-1, with a possible D match to TRBD2 (6 bases). The CDR3 loop reads CASAPPRSGPNNEQFF. CDR3 DNA sequence: TGTGCCAGCGCCCCGCCTCGGAGCGGGCCAAACAATGAGCAGTTCTTC. Full variable domain (missing parts from reference TRBV7-9 and TRBJ2-1): DTGVSQNPRHKITKRGQNVTFRCDPISEHNRLYWYRQTLGQGPEFLTYFQNEAQLEKSRLLSDRFSAERPKGSFSTLEIQRTEQGDSAMYLCASAPPRSGPNNEQFFGPGTRLTVL.